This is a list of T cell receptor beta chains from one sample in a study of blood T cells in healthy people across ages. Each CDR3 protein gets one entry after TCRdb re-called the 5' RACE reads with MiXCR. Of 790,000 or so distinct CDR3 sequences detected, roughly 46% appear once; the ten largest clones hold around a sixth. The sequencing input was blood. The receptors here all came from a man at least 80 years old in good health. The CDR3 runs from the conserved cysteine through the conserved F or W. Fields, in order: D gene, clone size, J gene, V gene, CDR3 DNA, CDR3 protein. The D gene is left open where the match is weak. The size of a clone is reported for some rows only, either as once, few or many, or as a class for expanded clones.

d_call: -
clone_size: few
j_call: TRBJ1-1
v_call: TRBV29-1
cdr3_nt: TGCAGCGCCCAGCGGGACATCAACACTGAAGCTTTCTTT
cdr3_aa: CSAQRDINTEAFF

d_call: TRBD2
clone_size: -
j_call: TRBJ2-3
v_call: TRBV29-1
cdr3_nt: TGCAGCGTAGCCGGGACTAGCGTTGGGGCAGATACGCAGTATTTT
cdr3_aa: CSVAGTSVGADTQYF

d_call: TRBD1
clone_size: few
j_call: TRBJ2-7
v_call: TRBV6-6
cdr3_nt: TGTGCCAGCAGTTATGAGAGGGGGCTAAGCGAGCAGTACTTC
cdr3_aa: CASSYERGLSEQYF

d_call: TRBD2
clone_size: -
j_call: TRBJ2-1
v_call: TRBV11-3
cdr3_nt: TGTGCCAGCAGCCTCCGATCGGCGGGGGGCTATGAGCAGTTCTTC
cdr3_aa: CASSLRSAGGYEQFF

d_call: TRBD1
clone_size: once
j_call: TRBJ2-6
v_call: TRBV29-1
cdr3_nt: TGCAGCGTTGAATCAGGGGGCGGTTTTGGCAACGTCCTGACTTTC
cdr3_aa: CSVESGGGFGNVLTF

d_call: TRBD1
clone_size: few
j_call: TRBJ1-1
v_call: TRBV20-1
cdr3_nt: TGCAGTGCTCAGGACAGGGACACTGAAGCTTTCTTT
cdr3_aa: CSAQDRDTEAFF

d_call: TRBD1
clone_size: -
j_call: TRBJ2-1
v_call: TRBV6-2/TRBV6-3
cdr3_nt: TGTGCCAGCAGCCTCTATCGGGACAGGTTGGCTGAGCAGTTCTTC
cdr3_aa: CASSLYRDRLAEQFF

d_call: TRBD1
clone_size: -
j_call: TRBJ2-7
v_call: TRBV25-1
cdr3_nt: TGTGCCAGCAGTCGGGGGACAGGACTTAACGAGCAGTACTTC
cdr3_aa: CASSRGTGLNEQYF

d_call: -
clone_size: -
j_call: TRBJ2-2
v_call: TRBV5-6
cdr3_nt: TGTGCCAGCAGCTTCGCTAGGGACGCGAACACCGGGGAGCTGTTTTTT
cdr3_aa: CASSFARDANTGELFF

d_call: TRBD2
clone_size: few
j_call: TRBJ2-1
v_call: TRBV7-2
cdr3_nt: TGTGCCAGCAGCATAACTAGCGGGGTCGGGGATGAGCAGTTCTTC
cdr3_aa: CASSITSGVGDEQFF

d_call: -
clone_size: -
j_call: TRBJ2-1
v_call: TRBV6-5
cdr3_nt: TGTGCCAGCATTCAGGGACAAAACAATGAGCAGTTCTTC
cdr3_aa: CASIQGQNNEQFF

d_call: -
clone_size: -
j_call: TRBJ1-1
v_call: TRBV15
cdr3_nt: TGTGCCGCCAGCAGAGAATGGGGGATCGGCACTGAAGCTTTCTTT
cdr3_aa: CAASREWGIGTEAFF

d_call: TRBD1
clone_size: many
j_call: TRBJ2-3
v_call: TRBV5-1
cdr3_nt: TGCGCCAGCAGCTTCAGAGGGGGCGCGGGAGATACGCAGTATTTT
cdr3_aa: CASSFRGGAGDTQYF

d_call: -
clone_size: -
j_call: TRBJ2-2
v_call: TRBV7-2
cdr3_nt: TGTGCCAGCAGCTTAGCCGGATGGGCGAACACCGGGGAGCTGTTTTTT
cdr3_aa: CASSLAGWANTGELFF

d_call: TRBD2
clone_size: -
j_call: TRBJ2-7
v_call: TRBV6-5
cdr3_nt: TGTGCCAGCAGTCGACTAGCAGCTTACTACGAGCAGTACTTC
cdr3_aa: CASSRLAAYYEQYF

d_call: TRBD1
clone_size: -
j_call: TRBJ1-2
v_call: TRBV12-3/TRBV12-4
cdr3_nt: TGTGCCAGCACCCTACAGGGGAACTATGGCTACACCTTC
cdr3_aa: CASTLQGNYGYTF

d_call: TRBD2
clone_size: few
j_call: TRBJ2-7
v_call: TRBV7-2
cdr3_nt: TGTGCCAGCAGCTTACAAGCGGGAGATTTCAACGAGCAGTACTTC
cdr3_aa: CASSLQAGDFNEQYF

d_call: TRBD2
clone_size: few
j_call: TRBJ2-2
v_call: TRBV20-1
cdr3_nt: TGCAGTGCTAGACTAGCGGGAGGGGATGAGGGCACCGGGGAGCTGTTTTTT
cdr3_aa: CSARLAGGDEGTGELFF

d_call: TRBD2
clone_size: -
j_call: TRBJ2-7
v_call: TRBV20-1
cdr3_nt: TGCAGTCCTCCTAAGACTAGCGGAATCTACAGTGAGCAGTACTTC
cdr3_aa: CSPPKTSGIYSEQYF

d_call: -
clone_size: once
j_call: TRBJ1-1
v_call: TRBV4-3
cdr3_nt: TGCGCCAGCAGCCAAGGTCTAGTCGCGAACACTGAAGCTTTCTTT
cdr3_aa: CASSQGLVANTEAFF

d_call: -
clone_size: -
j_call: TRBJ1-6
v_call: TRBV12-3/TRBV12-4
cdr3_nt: TGTGCCAGCAGTTTATGGGTGTCGGGTTCACCCCTCCACTTT
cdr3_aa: CASSLWVSGSPLHF

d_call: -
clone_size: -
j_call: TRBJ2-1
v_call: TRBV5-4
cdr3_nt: TGTGCCAGCAGCCGAACTAGTTACAATGAGCAGTTCTTC
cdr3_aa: CASSRTSYNEQFF

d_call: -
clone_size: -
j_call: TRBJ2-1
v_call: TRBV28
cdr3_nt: TGTGCCAGCAGATCCCCGGGCTCCTACAATGAGCAGTTCTTC
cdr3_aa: CASRSPGSYNEQFF

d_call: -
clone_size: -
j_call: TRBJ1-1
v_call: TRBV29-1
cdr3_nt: TGCAGCGTTGCGTGGGGTTGGAACACTGAAGCTTTCTTT
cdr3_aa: CSVAWGWNTEAFF

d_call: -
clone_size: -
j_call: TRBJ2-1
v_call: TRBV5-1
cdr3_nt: TGCGCCAGCAGCTCAACCAGACATTTTCGCAATGAGCAGTTCTTC
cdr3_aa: CASSSTRHFRNEQFF

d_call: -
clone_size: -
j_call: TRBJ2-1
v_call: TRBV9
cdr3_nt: TGTGCCAGCAGCCCCCAGGATAACTCCTACAATGAGCAGTTCTTC
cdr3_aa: CASSPQDNSYNEQFF

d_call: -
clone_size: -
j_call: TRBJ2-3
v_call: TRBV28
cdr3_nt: TGTGCCAGCAGTTTTCGGCAGGCGATGGGACTAGATACGCAGTATTTT
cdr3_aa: CASSFRQAMGLDTQYF

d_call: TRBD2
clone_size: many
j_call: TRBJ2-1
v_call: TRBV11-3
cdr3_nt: TGTGCCAGCAGCTTCCAAGGACTAGCGGGAAACAATGAGCAGTTCTTC
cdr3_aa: CASSFQGLAGNNEQFF

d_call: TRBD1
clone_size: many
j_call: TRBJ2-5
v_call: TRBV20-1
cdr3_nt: TGCAGTGCGCAGCCCGGACAGGGATGGCAAGAGACCCAGTACTTC
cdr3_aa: CSAQPGQGWQETQYF

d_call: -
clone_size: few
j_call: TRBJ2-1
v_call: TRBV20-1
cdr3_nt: TGCAGTGCTAGAGATCGGCCCAGTGCCTTGAGCAATGAGCAGTTCTTC
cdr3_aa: CSARDRPSALSNEQFF

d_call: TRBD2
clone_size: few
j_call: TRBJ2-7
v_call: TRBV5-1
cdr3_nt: TGCGCCAGCAGCTTGGACGGCAGGACTAGGGGCGAGCAGTACTTC
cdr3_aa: CASSLDGRTRGEQYF

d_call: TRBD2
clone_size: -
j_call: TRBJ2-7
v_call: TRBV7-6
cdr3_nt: TGTGCCAGCAGCTTAGCGCCCCCTCTAGCGGGAGGCAACTACTACGAGCAGTACTTC
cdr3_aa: CASSLAPPLAGGNYYEQYF

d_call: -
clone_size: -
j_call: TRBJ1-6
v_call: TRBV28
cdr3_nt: TGTGCCAGCTCCGGACAGTTTAATTCACCCCTCCACTTT
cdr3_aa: CASSGQFNSPLHF

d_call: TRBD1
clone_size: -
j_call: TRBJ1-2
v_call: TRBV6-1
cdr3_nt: TGTGCCACCGGCTTCCCTGGGACAGGGGACGGCACGTATGGCTACACCTTC
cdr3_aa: CATGFPGTGDGTYGYTF

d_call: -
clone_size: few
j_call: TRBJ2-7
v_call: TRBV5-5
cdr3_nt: TGTGCCAGCAGCCTTCCTCCCGGGGACGAGCAGTACTTC
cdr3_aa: CASSLPPGDEQYF

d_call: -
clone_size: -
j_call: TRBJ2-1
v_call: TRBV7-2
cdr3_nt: TGTGCCAGCAGAAACCGGGACTTGAATGTCAATGAGCAGTTCTTC
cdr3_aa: CASRNRDLNVNEQFF

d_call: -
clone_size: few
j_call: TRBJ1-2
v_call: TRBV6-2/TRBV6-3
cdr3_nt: TGTGCCAGCAGTTACCTGACAATCGCTACCGGCTACACCTTC
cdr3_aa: CASSYLTIATGYTF

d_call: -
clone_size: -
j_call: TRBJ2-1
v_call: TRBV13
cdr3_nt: TGTGCCAGCAGCTTTATGGATGAGCAGTTCTTC
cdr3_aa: CASSFMDEQFF

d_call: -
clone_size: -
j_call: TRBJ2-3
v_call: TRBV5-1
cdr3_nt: TGCGCCAGCAGCTTACAGATCCGCCGGGACCCCCTCGGCACAGATACGCAGTATTTT
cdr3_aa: CASSLQIRRDPLGTDTQYF

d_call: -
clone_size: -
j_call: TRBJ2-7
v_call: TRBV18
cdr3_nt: TGTGCCAGCTCACCTGCTGTTAATAGCGAGCAGTACTTC
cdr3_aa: CASSPAVNSEQYF

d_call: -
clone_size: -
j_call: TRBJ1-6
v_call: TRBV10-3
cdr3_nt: TGTGCCATCAGGTCTCCGACACGGGATAATTCACCCCTCCACTTT
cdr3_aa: CAIRSPTRDNSPLHF

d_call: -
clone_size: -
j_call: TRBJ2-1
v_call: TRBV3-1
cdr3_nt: TGTGCCAGCAAGAGGGGTGACGCCAATGAGCAGTTCTTC
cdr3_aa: CASKRGDANEQFF

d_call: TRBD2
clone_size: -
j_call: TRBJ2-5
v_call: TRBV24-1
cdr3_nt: TGTGCCACCAGTGATCCGGGACTAGCGGGGGTGGAGACCCAGTACTTC
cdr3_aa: CATSDPGLAGVETQYF

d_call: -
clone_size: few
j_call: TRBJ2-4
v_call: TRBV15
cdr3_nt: TGTGCCACCAGCAGAGGACTCCTTGGAGACATTCAGTACTTC
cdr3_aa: CATSRGLLGDIQYF

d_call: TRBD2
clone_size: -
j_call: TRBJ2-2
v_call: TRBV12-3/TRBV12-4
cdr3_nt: TGTGCCAGCAGTTTAATCAGCGGGAGTACCGGGGAGCTGTTTTTT
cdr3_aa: CASSLISGSTGELFF